The sequence of this T cell receptor beta chain was determined in a study of blood T cell repertoires in COVID-19. Everyone who took part was roughly 18 to 95 years old, and they came from about 25 US areas. Germline V gene sequence: CDR1 MNHEY, CDR2 SVGAGI. Deletions cut 5 bases from V and 2 bases from J, with 10 bases between. This CDR3 has 14 amino acids. Clones were sequenced by immunoSEQ multiplex PCR, and TCRdb holds only the in-frame ones, with some missing. The sample carries 230,000 or so clones, about 85% recorded once. The clonotype comes from a woman aged 45-60 years who had been exposed to COVID-19. Sequenced sample: PBMCs or T cells enriched from blood (not recorded which). V is TRBV6-5 and J is TRBJ2-1; tentatively, D is TRBD2 (5 bases). Written as DNA, the CDR3 is TGTGCCAGCAGTCCGTCGGGGACCTACAATGAGCAGTTCTTC. This encodes CASSPSGTYNEQFF.